This TCR beta chain appears in the sequencing data of a study of T cell repertoires in cytomegalovirus infection. Study background: It was the public TCR beta signatures that indicated both CMV infection and matching HLA type.

TCRdb fed the reads into MiXCR, producing one record per CDR3 protein. The sample lists about 900,000 distinct CDR3 sequences, 31% occurring once. Study conclusions and caveats: HLA-C-restricted TCR beta clonotypes specific for CMV led the ex vivo response.

The CDR3 spans 16 residues. The junction had 8 bases not matched to a gene; V was cut back by 0 bases and J by 5 bases. There are a few counts of this clonotype. Its antigen remains unidentified. This material consisted of cultured CD8+ T cells from PBMCs, taken from culture after CMV antigen stimulation. The chain joins TRBV12-3 or TRBV12-4 to TRBJ2-5, with TRBD2 identical over 8 bases. The TCR comes from a human donor in good health (CMV status not recorded). Some clones in this sample may be carry-over from other donors' samples. DNA of the CDR3: TGTGCCAGCAGTTTAGCGCTCAAGGCTAGCGGGGAGACCCAGTACTTC. Translating it yields CASSLALKASGETQYF.